This TCR beta chain was profiled in a study of cytomegalovirus exposure and HLA in healthy donors. Regarding the study as a whole: In vitro confirmation showed three CMV-associated chains to be CMV antigen specific.

Clones were read by immunoSEQ multiplex PCR, and TCRdb kept only the in-frame ones, dropping some. The sample holds about 73,000 clones, 85% to 95% seen once. In regard to this clone: The antigen remains unidentified.

While the first cohort had 600 to 800 subjects, the donors belonged to the separate validation cohort of over a hundred subjects. CDR1 is MDHEN and CDR2 is SYDVKM in the germline V gene. The CDR3 extends over 15 amino acids. J gave up 5 bases and V 3 bases, and 9 bases lay outside the gene matches. This TCR was recovered from a young man in good health and CMV-seronegative. This sequence joins TRBV28 and TRBJ1-2; TRBD1 aligns across 7 bases. The sample taken for sequencing was PBMCs. DNA of the CDR3: TGTGCCAGCAGTTTCGAGGGACAGCCAGGATATGGCTACACCTTC. Translated: CASSFEGQPGYGYTF.